These T cell receptor beta chains were read from a single sample in a study of blood T cells in healthy people across ages. In TCRdb, the 5' RACE reads were re-called with MiXCR into one record per CDR3 protein. The data contain over 1.5 million distinct CDR3 sequences, approximately 50% of them seen just once; the ten biggest clones take up approximately 2.1%. Sequenced material: blood. The origin of the receptors is a woman aged 35 to 49 in good health. Both conserved end residues are trimmed from each CDR3.

V gene	J gene	CDR3 protein
TRBV7-9	TRBJ1-5	ASSLGGDDRAQPQH
TRBV6-9	TRBJ2-3	ASSYVQPSTDTQY
TRBV7-3	TRBJ2-1	ASSLSLAGTNEQF
TRBV28	TRBJ2-2	ASTLTGLATGELF
TRBV6-1	TRBJ2-3	ASILGEGTQY
TRBV5-1	TRBJ2-5	ASSAYRNMQTQY
TRBV10-3	TRBJ2-1	AISAGTSGGPQF
TRBV20-1	TRBJ1-5	SASRGVGQPQH
TRBV4-1	TRBJ2-1	ASSPLAGGKDFYNEQF
TRBV7-8	TRBJ2-3	ASTAGVTDTQY
TRBV29-1	TRBJ2-1	SVDGRAEQF
TRBV6-6	TRBJ1-4	ASSYYTEKLF
TRBV28	TRBJ2-5	ASSLAAALAGGSETQY
TRBV13	TRBJ2-1	ASSPSGGPGVLYNEQF
TRBV5-5	TRBJ2-3	ASSSEGESDTQY
TRBV29-1	TRBJ2-1	SVVVGTPYNEQF
TRBV7-2	TRBJ1-2	ASSPTEYYGYT
TRBV28	TRBJ1-2	ASRVRGTENYGYT
TRBV28	TRBJ2-1	ASSAVLGGGAWDNNEQF
TRBV7-2	TRBJ1-4	ASSLGRTNEKLF
TRBV4-2	TRBJ2-1	ASSQEHSATEGYNEQF
TRBV6-5	TRBJ2-6	ASSYTDRGQVLT
TRBV10-3	TRBJ2-7	AISAPQGTSREQY
TRBV24-1	TRBJ2-3	ATSVEFTDTQY
TRBV6-5	-	ASSEQFARETQY
TRBV6-5	TRBJ1-6	ASRYRQALH
TRBV4-2	TRBJ1-5	ASSQPGALNQPQH
TRBV6-5	TRBJ2-7	ASSYIAGGPREQY
TRBV9	-	ASSVAGGFETQY
TRBV20-1	TRBJ1-5	SARDRGLIGTANQPQH
TRBV24-1	TRBJ2-5	ATSSGIQETQY
TRBV20-1	TRBJ2-7	SARGPDRAYEQY
TRBV7-9	TRBJ2-5	ASSPEIGVGKKETQY
TRBV10-3	TRBJ2-3	AISPAGGSDTQY
TRBV6-1	TRBJ2-1	ASSADSPGEQF
TRBV12-3/TRBV12-4	TRBJ2-3	ASSFQAPTDTQY
TRBV15	TRBJ2-7	ATSRAQDIDEQY
TRBV5-5	TRBJ2-3	AGTTGTDKPNPTDTQY
TRBV21-1	TRBJ2-6	ASSKYVGGAGANVLT
TRBV7-3	TRBJ1-2	ARNANYGYT
TRBV12-3/TRBV12-4	TRBJ2-2	ASSRLATSNTGELF
TRBV5-6	TRBJ2-1	ASSSGSAIEQF
TRBV12-3/TRBV12-4	TRBJ2-7	ASSFDLGQLTDYEQY
TRBV9	TRBJ2-1	ASAGGGNHYNEQF
TRBV4-2	TRBJ2-7	ASSQGSGGLMHNEQY
TRBV20-1	TRBJ1-2	SARQQGPPNYGYT
TRBV24-1	TRBJ2-1	ATSDFTASSYNEQF
TRBV12-3/TRBV12-4	TRBJ1-2	ASSSGRGQGRLNYGYT
TRBV7-2	TRBJ2-5	ASSFSGGAGETQY